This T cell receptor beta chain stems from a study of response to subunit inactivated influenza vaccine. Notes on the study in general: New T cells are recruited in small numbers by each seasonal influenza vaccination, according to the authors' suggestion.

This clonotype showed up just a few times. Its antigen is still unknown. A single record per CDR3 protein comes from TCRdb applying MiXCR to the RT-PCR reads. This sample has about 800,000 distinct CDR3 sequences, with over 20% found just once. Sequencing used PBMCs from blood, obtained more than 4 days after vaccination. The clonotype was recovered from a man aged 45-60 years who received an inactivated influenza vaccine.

The CDR3 sequence: CASSPRGGRETQYF. CDR3 bases: TGTGCCAGCAGCCCTAGGGGGGGCCGGGAGACCCAGTACTTC. This chain connects TRBV7-2 to TRBJ2-5; a possible D gene is TRBD2 (7 bases). Germline assignment: CDR1 SGHTA and CDR2 FQGNSA. CDR3 length: 14 residues. The germline V and J ends were trimmed by 5 bases and 5 bases, with 15 bases remaining between them.